These 21 T cell receptor beta chains were sequenced from one sample in a study of T cells after posttransplantation cyclophosphamide. Some clones are missing from TCRdb's copy, which holds only in-frame ones; the method was immunoSEQ multiplex PCR. The sample has 5,000 or so clones; over 70% are singletons. A marrow graft followed busulfan-fludarabine conditioning, with cyclophosphamide on days +3 and +4. The sequencing used PBMCs, collected after allogeneic stem cell transplant with posttransplant cyclophosphamide. These receptors all come from a male patient between 60 and 69 years old who received an allogeneic stem cell transplant from an unrelated donor, was CMV-positive, and had no GVHD. Some T cells may be graft donor cells.

This clone was recorded once. The chain employs TRBV11-2 and TRBJ2-5, with 8 positions matching TRBD1. Judging by the DNA end, TRBJ2-7 fits better; the J call may be wrong. This CDR3 is built from 18 residues. The germline V gene has CDR1 SGHAT and CDR2 FQNNGV. CDR3: CASSLGDRPRTITYEQYF. The CDR3 coding sequence is TGTGCCAGCAGCTTAGGGGACAGGCCGAGAACGATTACCTACGAGCAGTACTTC.

DNA for the CDR3: TGTGCCAGCAGTGTGGGACAGGGTCAGCCCCAGCATTTT. Translated, it gives CASSVGQGQPQHF. J is TRBJ1-5 and V is TRBV6-1; 9 bases agree with TRBD1. Trimming removed 4 bases from V and 6 bases from J; junction bases left unmatched: 1. The CDR3 loop spans 13 amino acids. Germline-derived CDR1 and CDR2 are MNHNS and SASEGT.

V usage is TRBV7-6 and J usage is TRBJ2-5, with unresolved D. CDR1 and CDR2 (germline): SGHVS, FNYEAQ. CDR3 length equals 11 residues. V was shortened by 4 bases and J by 2 bases, with 2 bases between the two germline ends. CDR3 region: CASSSQETQYF. The DNA of the CDR3 is TGTGCCAGCAGCTCTCAAGAGACCCAGTACTTC.

The chain joins TRBV11-2 to TRBJ1-6; a weak D match, TRBD1 (5 bases). The ends were cut back, 5 bases at V and 11 bases at J, with 16 bases in the middle. This CDR3 is 14 amino acids long. Germline V gene sequence: CDR1 SGHAT, CDR2 FQNNGV. CDR3 bases: TGTGCCAGCAGCAAGGAGCAGGGTTCGACACCCCTCCACTTT. Translated, it gives CASSKEQGSTPLHF.

The chain has TRBV6-1 and TRBJ2-3; TRBD2 aligns across 13 bases. Germline V gene lookup returns CDR1 MNHNS and CDR2 SASEGT. This CDR3 has 14 residues. V lost 6 bases, J lost 6 bases, and 3 bases stayed unmatched. CDR3 in DNA: TGTGCCAGCAGGACTAGCGGGAGGTTGGATACGCAGTATTTT. It translates to CASRTSGRLDTQYF.

This rearrangement joins TRBV4-1 to TRBJ2-6; 7 bases agree with TRBD1. The CDR3 is made up of 19 amino acids. Germline loops: CDR1 MGHRA, CDR2 YSYEKL. The V gene end was trimmed by 1 base and the J gene end by 1 base; junction bases not matched to a gene: 10. The CDR3 coding sequence is TGCGCCAGCAGCCAAGGACGACAGGGATCCCTATCTGGGGCCAACGTCCTGACTTTC. It yields the protein CASSQGRQGSLSGANVLTF.

Only a few counts were recorded for this clone. Other DNA sequences within the sample encode an identical CDR3. V usage is TRBV5-4 and J usage is TRBJ2-5, with 9 bases matching TRBD1. CDR1 SGHNT and CDR2 YYREEE come from the germline V gene (reference sequence). The CDR3 spans 13 residues. The trim removed 4 bases at V and 3 bases at J, leaving 1 base unmatched. CDR3 residues: CASSRTGEETQYF. The DNA of the CDR3 is TGTGCCAGCAGCCGGACAGGGGAAGAGACCCAGTACTTC.

The rearrangement uses TRBV7-2 and TRBJ1-3; tentatively, D is TRBD1 (6 bases). This CDR3 is 15 amino acids long. The V gene lost 1 base and the J gene lost 4 bases, with 11 bases spanning the gap. Germline CDR1 reads SGHTA; CDR2 reads FQGNSA. The CDR3 region is CASSLDQGNGNTIYF. CDR3 bases: TGTGCCAGCAGCTTAGACCAGGGGAACGGAAACACCATATATTTT.

J is TRBJ2-3 and V is TRBV10-2; perhaps TRBD1 as D (6 bases). This CDR3 has 15 amino acids. Germline assignment: CDR1 WSHSY and CDR2 SAAADI. The V end was cut by 6 bases, the J end by 0 bases, with 13 bases between. CDR3 coding DNA: TGCGCCAGCAGCCCCGGACAGATCAGCACAGATACGCAGTATTTT. It translates to CASSPGQISTDTQYF.

This clone appeared a single time. The chain combines TRBV5-6 with TRBJ1-2, with D tentatively TRBD1 (6 bases). The ends were cut back, 1 base at V and 5 bases at J, with 12 bases in the middle. This CDR3 is built from 14 residues. Germline loops: CDR1 SGHDT, CDR2 YYEEEE. For the CDR3, the DNA is TGTGCCAGCAGCTTGACAGGGCTAGGGTATGGCTACACCTTC. This gives the protein CASSLTGLGYGYTF.

The chain couples TRBV5-1 to TRBJ2-1; 10 bases match TRBD2. The CDR3 consists of 15 residues. V gave up 1 base and J gave up 9 bases; unmatched junction bases: 7. Germline CDR1 reads SGHRS; CDR2 reads YFSETQ. CDR3 in DNA: TGCGCCAGCAGCTTGATGCTAGCGGGAGTACGTGAGCAGTTCTTC. This translates into CASSLMLAGVREQFF. The complete variable domain, with remaining parts taken from reference TRBV5-1 and TRBJ2-1, reads KAGVTQTPRYLIKTRGQQVTLSCSPISGHRSVSWYQQTPGQGLQFLFEYFSETQRNKGNFPGRFSGRQFSNSRSEMNVSTLELGDSALYLCASSLMLAGVREQFFGPGTRLTVL.

This chain links TRBV19 with TRBJ2-3; TRBD2 might be the D (5 bases). V gave up 3 bases and J gave up 2 bases, with 9 bases separating them. Germline CDR1 is LNHDA and CDR2 is SQIVND (reference sequence). The CDR3 runs to 14 residues. The CDR3 DNA reads as TGTGCCAGTAGTATTGGACTCCTCACAGATACGCAGTATTTT. As protein: CASSIGLLTDTQYF. Combining the CDR3 with reference TRBV19 and TRBJ2-3 gives the whole variable domain DGGITQSPKYLFRKEGQNVTLSCEQNLNHDAMYWYRQDPGQGLRLIYYSQIVNDFQKGDIAEGYSVSREKKESFPLTVTSAQKNPTAFYLCASSIGLLTDTQYFGPGTRLTVL.

This chain connects TRBV28 to TRBJ1-5, with D maybe TRBD1 (5 bases). CDR3 length equals 13 residues. Germline CDR1 reads MDHEN; CDR2 reads SYDVKM. V shed 7 bases and J shed 6 bases, with 13 bases lying between them. The CDR3 reads CASNLGVGQPQHF. The DNA of the CDR3 is TGTGCCAGCAACCTAGGGGTCGGTCAGCCCCAGCATTTT. The whole variable domain, remainder taken from reference TRBV28 and TRBJ1-5, is DVKVTQSSRYLVKRTGEKVFLECVQDMDHENMFWYRQDPGLGLRLIYFSYDVKMKEKGDIPEGYSVSREKKERFSLILESASTNQTSMYLCASNLGVGQPQHFGDGTRLSIL.

The V and J genes are TRBV5-6 and TRBJ2-3; D is perhaps TRBD2 (6 bases). This CDR3 spans 15 amino acids. Germline CDR1 and CDR2: SGHDT and YYEEEE. Trimming shortened V by 0 bases and J by 0 bases, and 8 bases separated the two germline ends. In DNA, the CDR3 is TGTGCCAGCAGCTTGGAGACTAGGAGCACAGATACGCAGTATTTT. Amino acids: CASSLETRSTDTQYF.

The chain combines TRBV11-2 with TRBJ2-7; D might be TRBD2 (5 bases). The germline V gene encodes CDR1 SGHAT and CDR2 FQNNGV. V gave up 5 bases and J gave up 3 bases, with 8 bases separating them. The CDR3 loop spans 12 amino acids. The CDR3 coding sequence is TGTGCCAGCAGCCGGACTGGCTACGAGCAGTACTTC. Translation gives CASSRTGYEQYF.

J is TRBJ2-4 and V is TRBV7-2; 13 bases align to TRBD2. Germline CDR1 SGHTA, CDR2 FQGNSA. The V segment lost 3 bases and the J segment 6 bases; nucleotides outside the gene matches: 8. The CDR3 is made up of 17 amino acids. The CDR3 DNA follows: TGTGCCAGCAGCTTTGAAACTAGCGGGAGGGCCGGAAACATTCAGTACTTC. Protein: CASSFETSGRAGNIQYF. Full variable domain (missing parts from reference TRBV7-2 and TRBJ2-4): GAGVSQSPSNKVTEKGKDVELRCDPISGHTALYWYRQSLGQGLEFLIYFQGNSAPDKSGLPSDRFSAERTGGSVSTLTIQRTQQEDSAVYLCASSFETSGRAGNIQYFGAGTRLSVL.

The chain employs TRBV18 and TRBJ2-5; maybe TRBD2 (5 bases). The CDR3 is 13 residues long. V was trimmed by 4 bases and J by 3 bases, leaving 9 bases between them. The germline CDR1 and CDR2 sequences are KGHSH and LQKENI. CDR3 DNA sequence: TGTGCCAGCTCACTCGGACTTAAAGAGACCCAGTACTTC. Protein product: CASSLGLKETQYF.

The chain joins TRBV7-6 to TRBJ1-3; D might be TRBD1 (5 bases). V was trimmed by 1 base and J by 9 bases, leaving 10 bases between them. The length of the CDR3 is 13 residues. Germline CDR1 is SGHVS and CDR2 is FNYEAQ. CDR3 loop: CASSLGPGGTIYF. CDR3 in DNA: TGTGCCAGCAGCTTAGGCCCGGGGGGCACCATATATTTT. The full variable domain, in which reference TRBV7-6 and TRBJ1-3 provide the parts outside the CDR3, is GAGVSQSPRYKVTKRGQDVALRCDPISGHVSLYWYRQALGQGPEFLTYFNYEAQQDKSGLPNDRFSAERPEGSISTLTIQRTEQRDSAMYRCASSLGPGGTIYFGEGSWLTVV.

The V call is TRBV5-1, the J call TRBJ1-2; the match to TRBD1 covers 8 bases. This CDR3 spans 14 amino acids. Germline CDR1 reads SGHRS; CDR2 reads YFSETQ. Trimming at V came to 3 bases and at J to 4 bases, leaving 5 bases not matched to a gene. CDR3 in amino acids: CASSYYTGGYGYTF. The CDR3 DNA follows: TGCGCCAGCAGCTACTACACAGGGGGCTATGGCTACACCTTC. Full variable domain (rest looked up from reference TRBV5-1 and TRBJ1-2): KAGVTQTPRYLIKTRGQQVTLSCSPISGHRSVSWYQQTPGQGLQFLFEYFSETQRNKGNFPGRFSGRQFSNSRSEMNVSTLELGDSALYLCASSYYTGGYGYTFGSGTRLTVV.

This clone was seen only once. This rearrangement joins TRBV6-5 to TRBJ1-1; 8 bases fit TRBD1. Germline CDR1 reads MNHEY; CDR2 reads SVGAGI. V was pared by 4 bases and J by 2 bases, with 3 bases of the junction left unmatched. This CDR3 contains 14 residues. This CDR3 is CASSSTGGNTEAFF. CDR3 DNA: TGTGCCAGCAGTTCAACAGGGGGTAACACTGAAGCTTTCTTT.

The CDR3 sequence is CASSLTSQGAQYF. The CDR3, as DNA: TGTGCCAGCAGCTTAACTAGCCAAGGGGCCCAGTACTTC. The genes are TRBV11-2 and TRBJ2-5, with D perhaps TRBD2 (6 bases). The ends were cut back, 2 bases at V and 9 bases at J, with 13 bases in the middle. Germline V gene data show CDR1 as SGHAT and CDR2 as FQNNGV. The CDR3 is made up of 13 amino acids. The full variable domain, its missing parts supplied by reference TRBV11-2 and TRBJ2-5, is EAGVAQSPRYKIIEKRQSVAFWCNPISGHATLYWYQQILGQGPKLLIQFQNNGVVDDSQLPKDRFSAERLKGVDSTLKIQPAKLEDSAVYLCASSLTSQGAQYFGPGTRLLVL.